This is a list of T cell receptor beta chains from one sample in a study of blood T cell repertoires in COVID-19. TCRdb's copy holds only in-frame clones and misses some; the assay was immunoSEQ multiplex PCR. The sample records about 150,000 clones, roughly 84% being singletons. Material for sequencing was peripheral blood. The source is a man in his sixties with COVID-19, enrolled during active disease. CDR3s leave out the opening cysteine and the closing phenylalanine or tryptophan.

CDR3: ASSHDRLAGLGEQY
V: TRBV3-1/TRBV3-2
J: TRBJ2-7

CDR3: ASSPRDRGPPETQY
V: TRBV9
J: TRBJ2-5

CDR3: AWRASGNTIY
V: TRBV30
J: TRBJ1-3

CDR3: ASSPRDRGPNQPQH
V: TRBV6-6
J: TRBJ1-5

CDR3: ASRHRAEAF
V: TRBV11-3
J: TRBJ1-1

CDR3: ASSDDIKNTEAF
V: TRBV10-2
J: TRBJ1-1

CDR3: ASSPISDFSPGHEQF
V: TRBV18
J: TRBJ2-1

CDR3: ASRFDRGTFNEQF
V: TRBV3-1/TRBV3-2
J: TRBJ2-1

CDR3: ASSPSRNQPQH
V: TRBV6-5
J: TRBJ1-5

CDR3: ASRALDRGEGI
V: TRBV2
J: TRBJ2-1

CDR3: ASSQGLGAPSSYEQY
V: TRBV7-9
J: TRBJ2-7

CDR3: ASSSTSQGATRNQPQH
V: TRBV7-9
J: TRBJ1-5

CDR3: SVGRGTYTDTQY
V: TRBV29-1
J: TRBJ2-3

CDR3: ASSPWGEGADTQY
V: TRBV7-9
J: TRBJ2-3

CDR3: AISERGSSYNSPLH
V: TRBV10-3
J: TRBJ1-6

CDR3: ASSFGDRVSTEAF
V: TRBV27
J: TRBJ1-1

CDR3: ASSFSAGVSTDTQY
V: TRBV28
J: TRBJ2-3

CDR3: ASSLEGRGRGSAYGYT
V: TRBV7-9
J: TRBJ1-2

CDR3: ASSPQGASYNEQF
V: TRBV7-2
J: TRBJ2-1

CDR3: ASSPTVGRNTIY
V: TRBV18
J: TRBJ1-3

CDR3: ASSPTGSGNTIY
V: TRBV28
J: TRBJ1-3

CDR3: ASSDSTGGLTGELF
V: TRBV3-1/TRBV3-2
J: TRBJ2-2

CDR3: ASSPTVGNTIY
V: TRBV12-3/TRBV12-4
J: TRBJ1-3

CDR3: ASSLTTGISYEQY
V: TRBV28
J: TRBJ2-7

CDR3: AISEPRAGGIQY
V: TRBV10-3
J: TRBJ2-4

CDR3: AWKIQGSPAKNIQY
V: TRBV30
J: TRBJ2-4

CDR3: ASSPNFPTGTGGTNEKLF
V: TRBV4-3
J: TRBJ1-4

CDR3: ASSIDLEIAGKLF
V: TRBV19
J: TRBJ1-4

CDR3: ASSARIDGGRAF
V: TRBV9
J: TRBJ1-1

CDR3: ASSLKTGPYGYT
V: TRBV27
J: TRBJ1-2

CDR3: ASSLVFGDTQY
V: TRBV7-6
J: TRBJ2-3

CDR3: ASSYLVAGGSDEQF
V: TRBV5-5
J: TRBJ2-1

CDR3: ASSSYLTTGRSGANVLT
V: TRBV28
J: TRBJ2-6

CDR3: ASRVRGVDNEQF
V: TRBV2
J: TRBJ2-1

CDR3: ASSLAATDTSYEQY
V: TRBV4-2
J: TRBJ2-7

CDR3: ASSFGAGEADTQY
V: TRBV7-6
J: TRBJ2-3

CDR3: ASSRTQGVQETQY
V: TRBV4-2
J: TRBJ2-5

CDR3: ASRLAGQSYGYT
V: TRBV5-1
J: TRBJ1-2

CDR3: ASRPDRVYNSPLH
V: TRBV27
J: TRBJ1-6

CDR3: ASSLYPGRTNTEAF
V: TRBV11-1
J: TRBJ1-1

CDR3: ASSLGPGEAF
V: TRBV7-8
J: TRBJ1-1

CDR3: ASSYTGEYNQPQH
V: TRBV6-6
J: TRBJ1-5

CDR3: ASRDRGNLAF
V: TRBV6-5
J: TRBJ1-1

CDR3: ASSSMLAGANVLT
V: TRBV9
J: TRBJ2-6

CDR3: ASSTRTYSGLETQY
V: TRBV4-1
J: TRBJ2-5

CDR3: ASSPDRGYTDTQY
V: TRBV5-4
J: TRBJ2-3

CDR3: ASSFFFGTGVINEQF
V: TRBV7-2
J: TRBJ2-1

CDR3: ASSSSGLRTDTQY
V: TRBV7-3
J: TRBJ2-3

CDR3: ASSLGGSGETQY
V: TRBV4-2
J: TRBJ2-5

CDR3: ASSQTGAKNIQY
V: TRBV7-2
J: TRBJ2-4

CDR3: ASSLNGYT
V: TRBV28
J: TRBJ1-2

CDR3: AIKQGLEETQY
V: TRBV10-3
J: TRBJ2-5

CDR3: ATSVSGGTTDTQY
V: TRBV15
J: TRBJ2-3

CDR3: ASSGYGGAEAF
V: TRBV19
J: TRBJ1-1

CDR3: SARENTEAF
V: TRBV29-1
J: TRBJ1-1

CDR3: SVSRDRVGGYEQY
V: TRBV29-1
J: TRBJ2-7

CDR3: ASSLSGQGGETQY
V: TRBV11-3
J: TRBJ2-5

CDR3: AISENPWAEQY
V: TRBV10-3
J: TRBJ2-7

CDR3: ASSDRYGYT
V: TRBV6-4
J: TRBJ1-2